This TCR beta chain was captured in a study of OX40 agonist ivuxolimab in advanced cancers. In the study overall: The costimulatory receptor OX40 (CD134) was targeted by ivuxolimab, a fully human IgG2 agonistic monoclonal antibody. Among the approximately 50 dose-escalation patients, around 20 had hepatocellular carcinoma, roughly 15 melanoma, 9 renal cell carcinoma and 9 head and neck cancer. A male proportion of roughly 80% and a mean age of around 60 years, ranging from about 20 to 80, were recorded for the dose-escalation cohort. Intravenous ivuxolimab was administered to patients every 2 weeks at six dose levels: 0.01, 0.1, 0.3, 1.5, 3 and 10 mg/kg. Patients were allowed to have had prior anti-PD-1, anti-PD-L1 or anti-CTLA-4 therapy, and approximately 40% of the dose-escalation patients had previously received checkpoint inhibitors. The paper describes the monotherapy dose-escalation part (N = 52 patients) of the phase I trial of ivuxolimab. Three dose-escalation patients achieved partial responses, one with hepatocellular carcinoma and two with cutaneous melanoma. The purpose of peripheral TCRbeta sequencing was to test whether ivuxolimab changed TCR sequence diversity and led to clonal T-cell expansion. Points the paper makes about the study in general: The antigen specificity of the clonally expanded peripheral T cells was not determined. Low levels of normalized T-cell clonal expansion were also seen in some nonresponding patients. At doses of 0.1 to 3.0 mg/kg, clonal expansion of both CD4+ and CD8+ blood T cells was observed from baseline to week 6. In the 0.1-3.0 mg/kg groups, partial responders were among the patients with the lowest normalized peripheral clonal expansion, particularly in CD8+ T cells. After ivuxolimab, CD8+ T cells had more expanded clones than CD4+ T cells on average.

Genomic DNA was isolated from the sorted cells so that the TCRbeta CDR3 region could be sequenced. The immunoSEQ Assay was used to sequence the TCRbeta CDR3 regions. TCRdb stores this immuneACCESS table with in-frame sequences only. Part of the clones is absent; in the studies checked, under half of the shortfall reflects unresolved V genes, and no reason is known for the rest. The sample profile shows approximately 57,000 clones; 83% of them were found once. 3% to 3.5% of the sample comes from the top ten. The CDR1 and CDR2 encoded by the germline V gene are SGHNT and YENEEA. Cut back by 3 bases and 7 bases, the V and J ends lie 10 bases apart. From the cysteine up to the phenylalanine, the CDR3 has a length of 13 residues. Here the CDR3 DNA is all that survives: 39 bases in frame from base 1. As concerns this clone: Its antigen target is currently unknown. There are no base qualities to consult, and no much larger clone falls within one base.

The trial excluded patients who had a history of autoimmune disease or were on systemic immunosuppression. Peripheral blood for TCR sequencing was collected from all dose cohorts at baseline, on cycle 4 day 1, and on cycle 7 day 1. Samples were obtained from an open-label, multicenter, first-in-human phase I dose-escalation trial of ivuxolimab. Adults with locally advanced or metastatic melanoma, renal cell carcinoma, hepatocellular carcinoma or head and neck squamous cell carcinoma were enrolled in the trial. Before TCR sequencing, CD4+ T cells and CD8+ T cells were sorted from peripheral blood as separate populations.

The sequences come from CD4+ or CD8+ T cells sorted from blood, collected in a trial of the OX40 agonist ivuxolimab. The source is an adult with an advanced solid tumor such as melanoma, head and neck, liver or kidney cancer. The rearrangement combines TRBV11-3 with TRBJ2-1, and the D gene may be TRBD1, 5 bases matching. The DNA reads TGTGCCAGCAGCTTGCAGGGAAGGAATGAGCAGTTCTTC. The translation is CASSLQGRNEQFF.